Listed below are T cell receptor beta chains from one sample, sequenced in a study of blood T cells in healthy people across ages. TCRdb called the 5' RACE reads again in MiXCR, with one record for every CDR3 protein. Among about 680,000 distinct CDR3 sequences listed, about 52% were seen once. Sequencing used blood. These receptor sequences come from an older woman in good health. CDR3s include the opening cysteine and the closing phenylalanine or tryptophan. The order of the fields is D gene, clone size, J gene, V gene, CDR3 DNA, CDR3 protein. The D gene is left open where the match is weak. The size field is filled for only some rows; it gives once, few, many or a size class.

TRBD2	-	TRBJ2-1	TRBV29-1	TGCAGCGCCCAGCGGGAGTTTTGGGACAATGAGCAGTTCTTC	CSAQREFWDNEQFF
-	-	TRBJ2-7	TRBV5-1	TGCGCCAGCAGCGGAACAGGCATCAGCTCCTACGAGCAGTACTTC	CASSGTGISSYEQYF
-	-	TRBJ1-2	TRBV6-6	TGTGCCAGCAGTTATGGGGGGGCCTATGGCTACACCTTC	CASSYGGAYGYTF
TRBD1	-	TRBJ2-7	TRBV6-1	TGTGCCAGCTTCGGCAGGGACAGTTTTAGCTCCTACGAGCAGTACTTC	CASFGRDSFSSYEQYF
-	-	TRBJ1-2	TRBV29-1	TGCAGCGTTAAAACAGCTGATTCCTTCTATGGCTACACCTTC	CSVKTADSFYGYTF
-	-	TRBJ2-1	TRBV21-1	TGTGCCAGCAGCTACGGGCTAGCGAGCCCCTCGGATGAGCAGTTCTTC	CASSYGLASPSDEQFF
-	-	TRBJ2-7	TRBV28	TGTGCCAGCAGTCAACCGGGACAAAGAACCTACGAGCAGTACTTC	CASSQPGQRTYEQYF
-	-	TRBJ2-4	TRBV21-1	TGTGCCAGCAGCAAAGGTTCGAGGGACAGGGCCGGTAAAAACATTCAGTACTTC	CASSKGSRDRAGKNIQYF
-	-	TRBJ2-1	TRBV20-1	TGCAGTGCCCCTTTCAAGGGAGGGGGGGGTTCCTACAATGAGCAGTTCTTC	CSAPFKGGGGSYNEQFF
-	-	TRBJ2-1	TRBV20-1	TGCAGTGCTAGGAATGGACCGGGAGAGTACAATGAGCAGTTCTTC	CSARNGPGEYNEQFF
-	few	TRBJ2-5	TRBV29-1	TGCAGCGTTGCAGGGATCCAAGAGACCCAGTACTTC	CSVAGIQETQYF
-	-	TRBJ2-7	TRBV7-3	TGTGCCAGCAGCTTAAGTCTGCTGCCCGAGCAGTACTTC	CASSLSLLPEQYF
-	-	TRBJ2-7	TRBV7-9	TGTGCCAGCAGCCCCCGAAGAGGGATCTCCTACGAGCAGTACTTC	CASSPRRGISYEQYF
-	-	TRBJ2-3	TRBV5-1	TGCGCCAGCAGAGTAACGGGAGTCCCCACATACACAGATACGCAGTATTTT	CASRVTGVPTYTDTQYF
TRBD1	-	TRBJ2-1	TRBV5-1	TGCGCCTCCAACCGGGACAGGGGGACTTACAATGAGCAGTTCTTC	CASNRDRGTYNEQFF
-	few	TRBJ2-1	TRBV20-1	TGCAGTGCTAGAATGCGGGTACACTACAATGAGCAGTTCTTC	CSARMRVHYNEQFF